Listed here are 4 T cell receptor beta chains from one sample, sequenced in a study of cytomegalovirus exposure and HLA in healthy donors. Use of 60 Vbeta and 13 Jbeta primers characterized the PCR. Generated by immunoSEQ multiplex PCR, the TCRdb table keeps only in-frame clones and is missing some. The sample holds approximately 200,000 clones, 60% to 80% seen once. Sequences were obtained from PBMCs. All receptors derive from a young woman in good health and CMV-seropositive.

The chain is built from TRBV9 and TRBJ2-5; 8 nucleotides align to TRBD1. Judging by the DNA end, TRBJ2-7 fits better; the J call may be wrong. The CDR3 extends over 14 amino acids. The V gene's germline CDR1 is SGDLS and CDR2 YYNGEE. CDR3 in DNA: TGTGCCAGCAGCGTAGGGGACAGGTTCGGCGAGCAGTACTTC. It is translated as CASSVGDRFGEQYF.

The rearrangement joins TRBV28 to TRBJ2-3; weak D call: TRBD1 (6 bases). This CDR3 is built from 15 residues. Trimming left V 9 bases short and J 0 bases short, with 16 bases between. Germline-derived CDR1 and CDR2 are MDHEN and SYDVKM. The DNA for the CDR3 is TGTGCCAGTGAAGACAGGCGAATTAGCACAGATACGCAGTATTTT. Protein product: CASEDRRISTDTQYF.

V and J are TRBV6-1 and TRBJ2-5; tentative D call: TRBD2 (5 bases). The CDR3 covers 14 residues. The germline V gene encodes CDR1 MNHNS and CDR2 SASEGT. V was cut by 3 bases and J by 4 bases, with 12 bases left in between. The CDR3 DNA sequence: TGTGCCAGCAGTGAGTTGAGCGGCGGAGAGACCCAGTACTTC. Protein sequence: CASSELSGGETQYF.

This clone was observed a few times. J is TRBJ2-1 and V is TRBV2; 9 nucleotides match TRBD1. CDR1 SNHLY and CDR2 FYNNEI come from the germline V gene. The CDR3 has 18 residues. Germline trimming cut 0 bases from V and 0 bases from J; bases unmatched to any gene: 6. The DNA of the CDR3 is TGTGCCAGCAGTGAAGCCCCCGGGACAGGGAGCTCCTACAATGAGCAGTTCTTC. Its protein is CASSEAPGTGSSYNEQFF. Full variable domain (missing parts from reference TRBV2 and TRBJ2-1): EPEVTQTPSHQVTQMGQEVILRCVPISNHLYFYWYRQILGQKVEFLVSFYNNEISEKSEIFDDQFSVERPDGSNFTLKIRSTKLEDSAMYFCASSEAPGTGSSYNEQFFGPGTRLTVL.